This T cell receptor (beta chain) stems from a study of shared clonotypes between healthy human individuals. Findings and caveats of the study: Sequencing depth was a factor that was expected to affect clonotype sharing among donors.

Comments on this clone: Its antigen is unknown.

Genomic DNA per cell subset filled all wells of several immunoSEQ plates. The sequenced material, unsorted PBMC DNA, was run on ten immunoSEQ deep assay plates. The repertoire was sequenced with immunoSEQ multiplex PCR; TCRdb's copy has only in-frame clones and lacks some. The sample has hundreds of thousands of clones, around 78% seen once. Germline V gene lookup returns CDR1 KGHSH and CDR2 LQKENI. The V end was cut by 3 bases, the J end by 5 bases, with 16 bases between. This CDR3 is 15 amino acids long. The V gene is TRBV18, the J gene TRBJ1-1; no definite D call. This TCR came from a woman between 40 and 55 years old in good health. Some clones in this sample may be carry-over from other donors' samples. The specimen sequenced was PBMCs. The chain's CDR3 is CASSPGERMRTEAFF. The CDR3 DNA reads TGTGCCAGCTCACCCGGTGAGCGAATGAGGACTGAAGCTTTCTTT.